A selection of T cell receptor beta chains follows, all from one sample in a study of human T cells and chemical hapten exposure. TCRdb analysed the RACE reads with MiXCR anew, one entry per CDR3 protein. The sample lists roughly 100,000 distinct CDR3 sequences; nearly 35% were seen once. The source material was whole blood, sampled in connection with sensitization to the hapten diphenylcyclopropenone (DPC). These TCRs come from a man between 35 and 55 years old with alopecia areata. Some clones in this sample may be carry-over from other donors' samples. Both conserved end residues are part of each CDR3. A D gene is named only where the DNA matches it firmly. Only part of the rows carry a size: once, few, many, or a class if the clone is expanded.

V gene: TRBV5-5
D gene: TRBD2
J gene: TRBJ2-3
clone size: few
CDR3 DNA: TGTGCCAGCAGTATAGCGGGAGACCGGAGAGATACGCAGTATTTT
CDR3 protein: CASSIAGDRRDTQYF

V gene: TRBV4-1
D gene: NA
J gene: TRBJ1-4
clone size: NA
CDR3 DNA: TGCGCCAGCAGCCAAGTCGTCAGAGCGTGGAAACTGTTTTTT
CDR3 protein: CASSQVVRAWKLFF

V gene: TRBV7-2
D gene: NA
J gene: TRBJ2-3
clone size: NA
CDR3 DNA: TGTGCCAGCAGCCTCAAACAGGGTAGCACAGATACGCAGTATTTT
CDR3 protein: CASSLKQGSTDTQYF

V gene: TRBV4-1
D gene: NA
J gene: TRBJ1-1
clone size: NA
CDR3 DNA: TGCGCCAGCAGCCAGGTACAGTACATGAACACTGAAGCTTTCTTT
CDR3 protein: CASSQVQYMNTEAFF

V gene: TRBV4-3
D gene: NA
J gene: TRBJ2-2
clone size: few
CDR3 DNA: TGCGCCAGCAGCCAAGATGGGGGGCCGGGCACCGGGGAGCTGTTTTTT
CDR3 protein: CASSQDGGPGTGELFF

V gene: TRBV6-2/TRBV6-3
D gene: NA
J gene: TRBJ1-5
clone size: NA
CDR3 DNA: TGTGCCAGCAGTTACCGACAGGCGCTCTTTAGCAATCAGCCCCAGCATTTT
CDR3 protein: CASSYRQALFSNQPQHF

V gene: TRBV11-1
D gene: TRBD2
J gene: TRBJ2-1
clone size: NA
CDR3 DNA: TGTGCCAGCAGACCGAGACTAGCGGCCCACAATGAGCAGTTCTTC
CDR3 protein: CASRPRLAAHNEQFF

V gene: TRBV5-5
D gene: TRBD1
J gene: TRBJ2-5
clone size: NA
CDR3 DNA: TGTGCCAGCAGCTCAATCGGGACAGGGGTCCAAGAGACCCAGTACTTC
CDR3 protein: CASSSIGTGVQETQYF

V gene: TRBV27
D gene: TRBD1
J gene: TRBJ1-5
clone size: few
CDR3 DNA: TGTGCCAGCAGTCCAAATATCGGGACAGGGGGCGATCAGCCCCAGCATTTT
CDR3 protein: CASSPNIGTGGDQPQHF

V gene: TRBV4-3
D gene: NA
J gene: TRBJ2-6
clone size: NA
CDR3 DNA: TGCGCCAGCAGCCAGTCCATCCGGGGCTCTGGGGCCAACGTCCTGACTTTC
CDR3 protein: CASSQSIRGSGANVLTF

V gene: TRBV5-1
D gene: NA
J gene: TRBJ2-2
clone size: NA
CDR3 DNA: TGCGCCAGCAGCTTGGGGGGGATGACCCCCGGGGAGCTGTTTTTT
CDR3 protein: CASSLGGMTPGELFF

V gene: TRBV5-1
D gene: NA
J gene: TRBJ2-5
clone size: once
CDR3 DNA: TGCGCCAGCAGCTTGGGGGATGGCACTTACCAAGAGACCCAGTACTTC
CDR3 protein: CASSLGDGTYQETQYF

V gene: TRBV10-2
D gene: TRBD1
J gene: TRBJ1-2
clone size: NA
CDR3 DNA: TGCGCCAGCAGCGCACAGGGGGCGGATGGCTACACCTTC
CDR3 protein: CASSAQGADGYTF

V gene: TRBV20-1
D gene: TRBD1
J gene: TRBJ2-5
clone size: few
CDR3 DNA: TGCAGTGCTTATGACAGGGGGGGAGAGACCCAGTACTTC
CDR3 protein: CSAYDRGGETQYF

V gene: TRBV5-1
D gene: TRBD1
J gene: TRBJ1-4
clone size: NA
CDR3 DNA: TGCGCCAGCAGCCAGACCACAGGGGGTCAAGGTGAAAAACTGTTTTTT
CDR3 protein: CASSQTTGGQGEKLFF

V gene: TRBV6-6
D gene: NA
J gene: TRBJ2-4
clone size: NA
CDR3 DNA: TGTGCCAGCAGTTTCAAACAGGGAGAAGCCAAAAACATTCAGTACTTC
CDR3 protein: CASSFKQGEAKNIQYF

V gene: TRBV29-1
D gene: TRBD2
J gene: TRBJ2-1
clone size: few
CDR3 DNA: TGCAGCGCCGGCTTGGGTAGCGGGAAATACAATGAGCAGTTCTTC
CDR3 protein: CSAGLGSGKYNEQFF

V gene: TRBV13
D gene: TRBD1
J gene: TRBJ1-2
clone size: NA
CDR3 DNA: TGTGCCAGCAGCTCCTCCGGGACAGGGGCTGGCTACACCTTC
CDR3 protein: CASSSSGTGAGYTF

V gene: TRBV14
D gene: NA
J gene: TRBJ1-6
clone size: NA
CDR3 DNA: TGTGCCAGCAGCCAAGAAAGGGGATTCTCACCCCTCCACTTT
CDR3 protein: CASSQERGFSPLHF

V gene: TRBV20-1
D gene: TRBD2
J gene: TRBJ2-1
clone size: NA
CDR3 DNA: TGCAGTGTCCAACCAGCGGGAGGTAGAAGCCATGAGCAGTTCTTC
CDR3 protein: CSVQPAGGRSHEQFF

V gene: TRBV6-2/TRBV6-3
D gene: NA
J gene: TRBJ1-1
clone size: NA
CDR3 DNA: TGTGCCAGCAGTCTACCAGAGACAATGAACACTGAAGCTTTCTTT
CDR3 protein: CASSLPETMNTEAFF

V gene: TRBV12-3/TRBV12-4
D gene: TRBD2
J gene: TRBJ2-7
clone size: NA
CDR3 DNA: TGTGCCAGCAGTCGGGACCGGGGGGGGGCAATTACCTACGAGCAGTACTTC
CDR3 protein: CASSRDRGGAITYEQYF

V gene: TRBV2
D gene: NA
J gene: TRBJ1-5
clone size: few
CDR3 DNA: TGTGCCAGCAGGACGACAGGAGTGGGGAGTCAGCCCCAGCATTTT
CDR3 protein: CASRTTGVGSQPQHF

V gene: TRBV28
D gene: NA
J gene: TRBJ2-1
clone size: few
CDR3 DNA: TGTGCCAGCGCCAAGGGCGGAGCTTACAATGAGCAGTTCTTC
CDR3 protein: CASAKGGAYNEQFF

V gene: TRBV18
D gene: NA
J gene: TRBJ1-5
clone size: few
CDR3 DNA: TGTGCCAGCTCACCAAAATCTTCGGGGGGTAGCAATCAGCCCCAGCATTTT
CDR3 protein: CASSPKSSGGSNQPQHF

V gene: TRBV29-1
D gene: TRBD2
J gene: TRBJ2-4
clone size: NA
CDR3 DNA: TGCAGCGTCAGGGGGAGACAGGGGATGGATAGCGGGAGGACCAAAAACATTCAGTACTTC
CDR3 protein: CSVRGRQGMDSGRTKNIQYF

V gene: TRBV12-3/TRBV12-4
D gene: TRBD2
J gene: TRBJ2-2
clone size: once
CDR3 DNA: TGTGCCAGCAGTTTGGGACTAGCGGGAGTTTCCGGGGAGCTGTTTTTT
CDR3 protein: CASSLGLAGVSGELFF

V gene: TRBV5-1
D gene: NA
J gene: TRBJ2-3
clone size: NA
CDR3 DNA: TGCGCCAGCAGCTTGGAAGCAACCCGCACAGATACGCAGTATTTT
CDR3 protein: CASSLEATRTDTQYF

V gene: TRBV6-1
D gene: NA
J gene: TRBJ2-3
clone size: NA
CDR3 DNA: TGTGCCAGCAGTGAAGCTACAGGCACAGATACGCAGTATTTT
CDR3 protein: CASSEATGTDTQYF

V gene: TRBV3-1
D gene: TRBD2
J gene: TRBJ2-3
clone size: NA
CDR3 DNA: TGTGCCAGCAGCCAACCCGAAGGGACTAGCGATAACACAGATACGCAGTATTTT
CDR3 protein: CASSQPEGTSDNTDTQYF

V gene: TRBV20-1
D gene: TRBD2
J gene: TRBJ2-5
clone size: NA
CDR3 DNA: TGCAGTGCTAGAGCTAGCGGGAGTATGAGACAGACCCAGTACTTC
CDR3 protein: CSARASGSMRQTQYF

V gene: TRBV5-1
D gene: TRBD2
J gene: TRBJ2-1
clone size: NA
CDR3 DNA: TGCGCCAGCAGCTTGGAGGGACTAGGGTCCTACAATGAGCAGTTCTTC
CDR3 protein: CASSLEGLGSYNEQFF

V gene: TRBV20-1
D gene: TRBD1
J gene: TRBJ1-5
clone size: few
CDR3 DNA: TGCAGTGCTAGTCCCCCGAGGACAGGGGATCAGCCCCAGCATTTT
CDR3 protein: CSASPPRTGDQPQHF

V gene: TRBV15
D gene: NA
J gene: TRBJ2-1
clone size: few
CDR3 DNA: TGTGCCACCAGCAGAGATGCGGGGACCGTCTATGAGCAGTTCTTC
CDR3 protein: CATSRDAGTVYEQFF

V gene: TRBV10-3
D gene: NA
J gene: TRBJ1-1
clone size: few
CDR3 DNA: TGTGCCATCAGTGAGGTCAGGACTGAAGCTTTCTTT
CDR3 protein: CAISEVRTEAFF

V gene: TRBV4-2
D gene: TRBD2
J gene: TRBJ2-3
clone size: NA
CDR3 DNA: TGTGCCAGCAGCCAAGATGGGCTAGCGGGAGGGTTTATAGGGGATACGCAGTATTTT
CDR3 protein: CASSQDGLAGGFIGDTQYF

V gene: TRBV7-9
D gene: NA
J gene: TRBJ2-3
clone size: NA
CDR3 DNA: TGTGCCAGCAGCTTAGATGGACGTACAGATACGCAGTATTTT
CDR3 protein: CASSLDGRTDTQYF

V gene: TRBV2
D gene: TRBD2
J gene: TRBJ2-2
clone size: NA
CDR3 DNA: TGTGCCAGCAAGGGGACTAGCGCCACCGGGGAGCTGTTTTTT
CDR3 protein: CASKGTSATGELFF

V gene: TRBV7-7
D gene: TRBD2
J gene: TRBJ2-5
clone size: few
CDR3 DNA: TGTGCTAGCAGCTCTAGCGGGGAGACCCAGTACTTC
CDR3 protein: CASSSSGETQYF

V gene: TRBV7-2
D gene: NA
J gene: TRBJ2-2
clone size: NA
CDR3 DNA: TGTGCCAGCAGCTTAGTTGCGGGACCCGGGGAGCTGTTTTTT
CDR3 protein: CASSLVAGPGELFF

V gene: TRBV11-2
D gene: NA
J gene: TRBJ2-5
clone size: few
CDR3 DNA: TGTGCCAGCAGCTTATTACAGGCCCAAGAGACCCAGTACTTC
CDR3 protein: CASSLLQAQETQYF

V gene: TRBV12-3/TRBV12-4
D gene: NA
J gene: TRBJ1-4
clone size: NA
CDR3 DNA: TGTGCCAGCAGGTTCTCTAGGGAAAAACTGTTTTTT
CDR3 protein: CASRFSREKLFF

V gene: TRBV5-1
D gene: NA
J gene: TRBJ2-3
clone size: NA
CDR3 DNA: TGCGCCAGCAGCCCGTTACGTGTATTGACAGATACGCAGTATTTT
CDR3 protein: CASSPLRVLTDTQYF

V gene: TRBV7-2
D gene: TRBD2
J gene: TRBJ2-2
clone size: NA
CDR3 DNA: TGTGCCAGCAGCTTACAAAAGGGAACTAGCGGGAAAATCCTCGACACCGGGGAGCTGTTTTTT
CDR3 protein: CASSLQKGTSGKILDTGELFF

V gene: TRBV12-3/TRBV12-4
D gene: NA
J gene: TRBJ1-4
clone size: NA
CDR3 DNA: TGTGCCAGCAGTCTCGTTACGGGCGAAAAACTGTTTTTT
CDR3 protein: CASSLVTGEKLFF

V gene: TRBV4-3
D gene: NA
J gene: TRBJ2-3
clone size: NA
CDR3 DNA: TGCGCCAGCAGCCAAGTTTCGTCGGCCCTGGGCTACCCCAATGGAGATACGCAGTATTTT
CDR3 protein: CASSQVSSALGYPNGDTQYF

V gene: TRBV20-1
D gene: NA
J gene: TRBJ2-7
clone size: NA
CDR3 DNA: TGCAGTGCTAGAGATCCGGCCAGGGACGAGCAGTACTTC
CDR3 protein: CSARDPARDEQYF

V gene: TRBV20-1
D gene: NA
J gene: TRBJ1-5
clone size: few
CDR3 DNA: TGCAGTGCTAGAGGGAATTTCAATCAGCCCCAGCATTTT
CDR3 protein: CSARGNFNQPQHF

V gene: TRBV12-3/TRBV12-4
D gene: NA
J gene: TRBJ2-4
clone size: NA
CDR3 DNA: TGTGCCAGCAGTTTAGGCGATGGGGGCATTCAGTACTTC
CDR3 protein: CASSLGDGGIQYF

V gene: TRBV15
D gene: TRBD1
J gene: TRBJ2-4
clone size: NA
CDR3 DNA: TGTGTCACCAGCAGAGAGGGACAGGGGAGAAGCATTCAGTACTTC
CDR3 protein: CVTSREGQGRSIQYF

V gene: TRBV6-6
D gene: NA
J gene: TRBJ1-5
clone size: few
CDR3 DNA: TGTGCCAGCAGTTATGTGGAGGGGTTGGCAGGCAATCAGCCCCAGCATTTT
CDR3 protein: CASSYVEGLAGNQPQHF